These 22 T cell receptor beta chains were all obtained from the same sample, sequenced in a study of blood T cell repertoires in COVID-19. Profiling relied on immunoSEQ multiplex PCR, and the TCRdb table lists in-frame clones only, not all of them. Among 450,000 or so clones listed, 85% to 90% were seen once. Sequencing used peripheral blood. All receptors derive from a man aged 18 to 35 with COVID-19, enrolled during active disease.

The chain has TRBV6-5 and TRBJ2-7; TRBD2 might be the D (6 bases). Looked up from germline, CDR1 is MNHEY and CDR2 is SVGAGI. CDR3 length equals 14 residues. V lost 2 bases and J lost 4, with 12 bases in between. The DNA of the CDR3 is TGTGCCAGCAGTTACGGGGGGAGAAGATACGAGCAGTACTTC. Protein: CASSYGGRRYEQYF.

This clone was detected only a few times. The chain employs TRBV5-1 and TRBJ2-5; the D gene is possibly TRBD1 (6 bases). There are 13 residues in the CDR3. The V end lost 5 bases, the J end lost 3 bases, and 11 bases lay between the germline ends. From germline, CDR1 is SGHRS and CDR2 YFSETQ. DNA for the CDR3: TGCGCCAGCAGGGAACAGGGAGAAGAGACCCAGTACTTC. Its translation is CASREQGEETQYF.

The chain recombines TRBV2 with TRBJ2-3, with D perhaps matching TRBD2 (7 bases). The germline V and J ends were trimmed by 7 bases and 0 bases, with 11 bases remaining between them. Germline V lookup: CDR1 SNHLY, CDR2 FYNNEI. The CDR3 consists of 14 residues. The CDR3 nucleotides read TGTGCCAGCACGGGGGGCTACAGCACAGATACGCAGTATTTT. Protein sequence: CASTGGYSTDTQYF.

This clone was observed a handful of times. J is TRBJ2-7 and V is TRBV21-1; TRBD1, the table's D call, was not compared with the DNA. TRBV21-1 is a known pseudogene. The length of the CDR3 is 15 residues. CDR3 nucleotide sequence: TGTGCCAGCAGCAAAGAGTGCACATTAAAATACGAGCAGTACTTC. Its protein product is CASSKECTLKYEQYF.

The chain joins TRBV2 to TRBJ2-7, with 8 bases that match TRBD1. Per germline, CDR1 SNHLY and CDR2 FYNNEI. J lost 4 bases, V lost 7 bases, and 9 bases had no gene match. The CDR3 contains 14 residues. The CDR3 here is CASTSQGARYEQYF. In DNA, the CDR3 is TGTGCCAGCACTTCCCAGGGGGCGCGGTACGAGCAGTACTTC.

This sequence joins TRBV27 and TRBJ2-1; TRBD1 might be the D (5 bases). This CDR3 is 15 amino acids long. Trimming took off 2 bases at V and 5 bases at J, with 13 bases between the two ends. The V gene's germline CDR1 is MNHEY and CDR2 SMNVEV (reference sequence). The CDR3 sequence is CASSLGARRHNEQFF. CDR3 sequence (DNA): TGTGCCAGCAGTTTAGGGGCTAGGAGACACAATGAGCAGTTCTTC.

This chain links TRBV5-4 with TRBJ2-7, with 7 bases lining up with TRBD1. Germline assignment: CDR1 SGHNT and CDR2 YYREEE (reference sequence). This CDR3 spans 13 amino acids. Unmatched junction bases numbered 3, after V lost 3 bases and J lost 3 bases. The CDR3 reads CASSSRDSYEQYF. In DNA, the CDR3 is TGTGCCAGCAGCTCCCGGGACAGCTACGAGCAGTACTTC.

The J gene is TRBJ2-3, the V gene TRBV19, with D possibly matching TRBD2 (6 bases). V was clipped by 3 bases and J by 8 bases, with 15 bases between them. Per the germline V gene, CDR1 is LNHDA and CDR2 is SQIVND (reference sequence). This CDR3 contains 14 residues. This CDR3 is CASSIGVLGGTQYF. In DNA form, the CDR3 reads TGTGCCAGTAGTATCGGGGTTTTGGGGGGTACGCAGTATTTT.

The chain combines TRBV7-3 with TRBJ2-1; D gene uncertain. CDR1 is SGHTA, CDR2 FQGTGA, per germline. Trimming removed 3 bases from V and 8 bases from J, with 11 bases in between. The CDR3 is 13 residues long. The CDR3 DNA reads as TGTGCCAGCAGCTTGAAGAATCGCGATGAGCAGTTCTTC. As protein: CASSLKNRDEQFF.

The CDR3 region is CASGTSGGQWQYF. In nucleotides, the CDR3 is TGTGCCAGCGGTACTAGCGGGGGGCAGTGGCAGTATTTT. The chain recombines TRBV5-4 with TRBJ2-3, with TRBD2 matching 12 bases. CDR1 and CDR2 (germline): SGHNT, YYREEE (reference sequence). The CDR3 consists of 13 residues. V lost 7 bases to trimming and J lost 11 bases; unmatched junction nucleotides: 8.

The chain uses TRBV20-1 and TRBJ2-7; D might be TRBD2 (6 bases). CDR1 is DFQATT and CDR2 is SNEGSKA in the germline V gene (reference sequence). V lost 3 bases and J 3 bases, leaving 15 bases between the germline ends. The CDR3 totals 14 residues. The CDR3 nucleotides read TGCAGTGCTAGTGTTTTGCGGGGAGACTACGAGCAGTACTTC. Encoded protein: CSASVLRGDYEQYF.

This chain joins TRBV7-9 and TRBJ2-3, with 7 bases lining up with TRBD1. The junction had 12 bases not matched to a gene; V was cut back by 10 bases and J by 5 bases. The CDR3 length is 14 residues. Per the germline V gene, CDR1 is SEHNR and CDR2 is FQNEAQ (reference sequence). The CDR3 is CATDWVRQGDTQYF. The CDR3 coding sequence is TGTGCCACCGATTGGGTGAGACAGGGAGATACGCAGTATTTT. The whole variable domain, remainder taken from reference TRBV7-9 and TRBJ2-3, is DTGVSQNPRHKITKRGQNVTFRCDPISEHNRLYWYRQTLGQGPEFLTYFQNEAQLEKSRLLSDRFSAERPKGSFSTLEIQRTEQGDSAMYLCATDWVRQGDTQYFGPGTRLTVL.

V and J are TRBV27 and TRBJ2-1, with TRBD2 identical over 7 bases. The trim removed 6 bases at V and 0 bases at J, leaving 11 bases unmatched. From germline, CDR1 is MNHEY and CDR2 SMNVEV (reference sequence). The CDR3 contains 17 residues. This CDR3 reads CASRRLADNLSYNEQFF. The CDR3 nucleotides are TGTGCCAGCAGAAGGCTAGCGGACAACCTCTCCTACAATGAGCAGTTCTTC.

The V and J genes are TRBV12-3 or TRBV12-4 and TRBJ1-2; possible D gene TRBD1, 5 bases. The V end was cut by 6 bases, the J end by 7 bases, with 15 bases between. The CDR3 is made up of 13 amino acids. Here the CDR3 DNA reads TGTGCCAGCAGCCTGACAGTAAATGTTGGCTACACCTTC. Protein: CASSLTVNVGYTF.

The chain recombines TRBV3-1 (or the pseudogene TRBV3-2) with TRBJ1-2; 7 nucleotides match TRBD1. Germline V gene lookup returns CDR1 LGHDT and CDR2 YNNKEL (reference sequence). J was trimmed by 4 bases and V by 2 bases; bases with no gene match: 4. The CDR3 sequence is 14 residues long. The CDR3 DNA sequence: TGTGCCAGCAGCCAAAGACAGGGTTCCTATGGCTACACCTTC. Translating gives CASSQRQGSYGYTF.

The DNA of the CDR3 is TGCAGCGTTGGGCCAGGGTCGAACACCGGGGAGCTGTTTTTT. Translated, it gives CSVGPGSNTGELFF. The chain links TRBV29-1 to TRBJ2-2; possibly TRBD1 for D (5 bases). There are 14 residues in the CDR3. V lost 4 bases, J lost 0 bases, and 9 bases lay in between. Germline V lookup: CDR1 SQVTM, CDR2 ANQGSEA.

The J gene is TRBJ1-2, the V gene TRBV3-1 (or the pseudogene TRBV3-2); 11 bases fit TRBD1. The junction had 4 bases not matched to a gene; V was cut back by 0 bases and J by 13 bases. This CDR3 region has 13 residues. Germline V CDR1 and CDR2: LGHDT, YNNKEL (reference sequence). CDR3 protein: CASSQDTGTGGTF. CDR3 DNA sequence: TGTGCCAGCAGCCAAGACACCGGGACAGGGGGCACCTTC.

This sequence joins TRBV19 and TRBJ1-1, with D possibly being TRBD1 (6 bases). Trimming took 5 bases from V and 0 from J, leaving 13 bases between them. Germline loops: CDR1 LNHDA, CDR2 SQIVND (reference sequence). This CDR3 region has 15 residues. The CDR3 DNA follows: TGTGCCAGTAGTTCGGACAGTCGTTTGAACACTGAAGCTTTCTTT. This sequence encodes CASSSDSRLNTEAFF. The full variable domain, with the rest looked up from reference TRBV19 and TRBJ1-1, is DGGITQSPKYLFRKEGQNVTLSCEQNLNHDAMYWYRQDPGQGLRLIYYSQIVNDFQKGDIAEGYSVSREKKESFPLTVTSAQKNPTAFYLCASSSDSRLNTEAFFGQGTRLTVV.

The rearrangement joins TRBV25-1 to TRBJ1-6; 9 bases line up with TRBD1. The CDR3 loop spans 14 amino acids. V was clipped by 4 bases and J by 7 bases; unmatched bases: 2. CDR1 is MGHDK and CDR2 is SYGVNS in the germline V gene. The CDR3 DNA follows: TGTGCCAGCAGTGGAGACAGGGGGAATTCACCCCTCCACTTT. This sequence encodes CASSGDRGNSPLHF.

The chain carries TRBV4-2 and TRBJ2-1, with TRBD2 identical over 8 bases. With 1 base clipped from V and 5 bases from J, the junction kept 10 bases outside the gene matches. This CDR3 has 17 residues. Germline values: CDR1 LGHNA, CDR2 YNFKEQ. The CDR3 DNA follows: TGTGCCAGCAGCCAAGTGGTTCTGGCGGGGGGACACAATGAGCAGTTCTTC. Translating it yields CASSQVVLAGGHNEQFF.

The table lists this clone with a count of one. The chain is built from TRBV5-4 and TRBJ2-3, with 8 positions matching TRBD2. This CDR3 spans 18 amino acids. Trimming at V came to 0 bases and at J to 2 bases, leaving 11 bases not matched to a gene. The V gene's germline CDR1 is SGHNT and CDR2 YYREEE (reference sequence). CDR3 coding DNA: TGTGCCAGCAGCTTGGTTTCTCGCGGGGGGCTTAACACAGATACGCAGTATTTT. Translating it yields CASSLVSRGGLNTDTQYF.

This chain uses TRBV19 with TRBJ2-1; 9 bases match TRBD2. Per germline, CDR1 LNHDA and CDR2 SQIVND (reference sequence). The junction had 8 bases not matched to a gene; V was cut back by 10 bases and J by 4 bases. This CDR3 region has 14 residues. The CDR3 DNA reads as TGTGCCACCTTAAGCGGGAGGACTTACAATGAGCAGTTCTTC. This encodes CATLSGRTYNEQFF.